A single sample is the source of the 22 T cell receptor beta chains below, sequenced in a study of blood T cell repertoires in COVID-19. Only in-frame clones appear in the TCRdb table, and some are missing; sequencing was by immunoSEQ multiplex PCR. Here the sample spans about 130,000 clones, around nine tenths being singletons. The sample was peripheral blood. These receptors were taken from a woman aged 70 to 79 with COVID-19, enrolled during active disease.

The chain employs TRBV19 and TRBJ2-2; D is unresolved. Trimming removed 1 base from V and 4 bases from J, with 7 bases in between. Germline loops: CDR1 LNHDA, CDR2 SQIVND (reference sequence). This CDR3 region has 14 residues. CDR3: CASSIALRTGELFF. CDR3 DNA sequence: TGTGCCAGTAGTATAGCCCTCCGCACCGGGGAGCTGTTTTTT.

The rearrangement links TRBV23-1 to TRBJ1-6; a weak D match, TRBD1 (6 bases). TRBV23-1 is an ORF for which the function is uncertain. The CDR3 sequence is 17 residues long. V lost 2 bases and J 7 bases, leaving 18 bases between the germline ends. The CDR3 protein is CASSQLFPGQGNSPLHF. The CDR3 DNA reads TGCGCCAGCAGTCAACTCTTCCCGGGACAAGGAAATTCACCCCTCCACTTT.

This chain links TRBV5-6 with TRBJ1-5; D unresolved. Germline CDR1 is SGHDT and CDR2 is YYEEEE. The CDR3 sequence is 15 residues long. Trimming shortened V by 4 bases and J by 7 bases, and 18 bases separated the two germline ends. This chain's CDR3 is CASSPDGGSGQPQHF. The DNA of the CDR3 is TGTGCCAGCAGCCCCGACGGCGGGTCGGGCCAGCCCCAGCATTTT.

This clone has only a few counts. V usage is TRBV27 and J usage is TRBJ1-5, with 9 bases that match TRBD1. This CDR3 spans 18 amino acids. Germline V gene data show CDR1 as MNHEY and CDR2 as SMNVEV (reference sequence). The V gene end was trimmed by 0 bases and the J gene end by 5 bases; junction bases not matched to a gene: 11. CDR3 nucleotides: TGTGCCAGCAGTTTATCCAACAGGGGGCTGAGGAGCGATCAGCCCCAGCATTTT. Its protein product is CASSLSNRGLRSDQPQHF.

This chain joins TRBV6-1 and TRBJ1-1, with 8 positions matching TRBD1. V trimming: 0 bases; J trimming: 2 bases; junction bases outside the gene matches: 5. The germline V gene has CDR1 MNHNS and CDR2 SASEGT. The CDR3 is 16 residues long. CDR3 bases: TGTGCCAGCAGTGAAGCAGGGGGACAGGTAAACACTGAAGCTTTCTTT. Amino acids: CASSEAGGQVNTEAFF.

V gene TRBV5-5 combines with J gene TRBJ2-6, with 7 bases aligning to TRBD1. V was clipped by 4 bases and J by 5 bases; unmatched bases: 9. Per germline, CDR1 SGHKS and CDR2 YYEKEE (reference sequence). CDR3 length: 16 residues. Here the CDR3 reads CASSEGATGWANVLTF. As DNA, the CDR3 is TGTGCCAGCAGCGAAGGAGCGACAGGGTGGGCCAACGTCCTGACTTTC.

This chain links TRBV11-2 with TRBJ1-6, with a weak D call TRBD1 (5 bases). Trimming took off 4 bases at V and 7 bases at J, with 14 bases between the two ends. In germline, CDR1 is SGHAT, CDR2 FQNNGV. This CDR3 is built from 15 residues. The CDR3 DNA reads as TGTGCCAGCAGCTCCAACGGGGGGGGAAATTCACCCCTCCACTTT. Translation gives CASSSNGGGNSPLHF.

This clone was detected only once. The chain joins TRBV13 to TRBJ1-2; 7 bases agree with TRBD1. J gave up 5 bases and V 2 bases, and 11 bases lay outside the gene matches. The length of the CDR3 is 16 residues. Per germline, CDR1 PRHDT and CDR2 FYEKMQ (reference sequence). CDR3 region: CASSLYKGADRYGYTF. The CDR3 bases are TGTGCCAGCAGCTTATATAAGGGGGCTGATCGGTATGGCTACACCTTC.

The chain uses TRBV9 and TRBJ1-3; D perhaps matches TRBD1 (6 bases). V was cut by 7 bases and J by 0 bases, with 20 bases left in between. CDR1 is SGDLS, CDR2 YYNGEE, per germline. The CDR3 covers 17 residues. This chain's CDR3 is CASSAGGLDYSGNTIYF. DNA for the CDR3: TGTGCCAGCTCGGCGGGGGGGCTCGATTACTCTGGAAACACCATATATTTT.

The rearrangement links TRBV7-3 to TRBJ2-1; D gene ambiguous. Germline lookup yields CDR1 SGHTA and CDR2 FQGTGA. With 2 bases removed from V and 6 bases from J, the gap between germline ends came to 11 bases. CDR3 length equals 14 residues. The CDR3 reads CASSLYSGVNEQFF. CDR3 DNA: TGTGCCAGCAGCTTATACAGTGGTGTCAATGAGCAGTTCTTC.

The CDR3 spells CASSLSLPPQETQYF. Here the CDR3 DNA reads TGCGCCAGCAGCTTGTCCCTACCTCCTCAAGAGACCCAGTACTTC. This rearrangement joins TRBV5-1 to TRBJ2-5; D unclear. The CDR3 has 15 amino acids. Trimming shortened V by 1 base and J by 2 bases, and 12 bases separated the two germline ends. Germline loops: CDR1 SGHRS, CDR2 YFSETQ.

The chain recombines TRBV28 with TRBJ2-2, with 9 bases aligning to TRBD1. Unmatched junction bases numbered 3, after V lost 4 bases and J lost 3 bases. Germline values: CDR1 MDHEN, CDR2 SYDVKM. This CDR3 spans 15 amino acids. For the CDR3, the DNA is TGTGCCAGCAGTTCGGACAGGGGAGACACCGGGGAGCTGTTTTTT. Protein product: CASSSDRGDTGELFF.

This chain uses TRBV5-1 with TRBJ2-1; 9 bases are shared with TRBD2. The V gene end was trimmed by 4 bases and the J gene end by 7 bases; junction bases not matched to a gene: 12. This CDR3 has 16 amino acids. Germline V gives CDR1 SGHRS, CDR2 YFSETQ. CDR3 loop: CASSVEAGGLDNEQFF. The CDR3 nucleotides read TGCGCCAGCAGCGTGGAGGCGGGGGGGCTGGATAATGAGCAGTTCTTC.

This clone was recorded a few times. The gene calls are TRBV19 and TRBJ1-5; 7 nucleotides agree with TRBD1. CDR3 length: 16 amino acids. With 4 bases clipped from V and 9 bases from J, the junction kept 15 bases outside the gene matches. The germline gives CDR1 LNHDA, CDR2 SQIVND (reference sequence). The CDR3 is CASSTPSYRGMVPQHF. CDR3 nucleotides: TGTGCCAGTAGTACCCCCTCCTACAGGGGAATGGTGCCCCAGCATTTT.

This clone came up once. The rearrangement uses TRBV2 and TRBJ1-3; a weak D match, TRBD1 (6 bases). Germline V gene data show CDR1 as SNHLY and CDR2 as FYNNEI. V dropped 0 bases and J dropped 3 bases, with 15 bases sitting between them. CDR3 length: 17 amino acids. The chain's CDR3 is CASSEARGGARGNTIYF. CDR3 sequence (DNA): TGTGCCAGCAGTGAAGCGAGAGGGGGGGCGCGTGGAAACACCATATATTTT.

V usage is TRBV2 and J usage is TRBJ2-5, with D perhaps matching TRBD1 (6 bases). Per the germline V gene, CDR1 is SNHLY and CDR2 is FYNNEI. CDR3 length equals 13 residues. Trimming shortened V by 6 bases and J by 5 bases, and 13 bases separated the two germline ends. The CDR3 DNA sequence: TGTGCCAGCAGAAGACAGGTCGAGGAGACCCAGTACTTC. The encoded protein is CASRRQVEETQYF.

The CDR3 loop is CASSLAPKRNTDTQYF. The CDR3 bases are TGTGCCAGCAGCTTAGCCCCGAAGCGGAACACAGATACGCAGTATTTT. J is TRBJ2-3 and V is TRBV7-9; possible D gene TRBD2, 5 bases. The CDR3 loop spans 16 amino acids. The germline V gene encodes CDR1 SEHNR and CDR2 FQNEAQ (reference sequence). V was shortened by 0 bases and J by 2 bases, with 12 bases between the two germline ends.

The CDR3 coding sequence is TGTGCCAGTACCTCCACGGGGGGGGGCGCCTACTATGGCTACACCTTC. It codes for CASTSTGGGAYYGYTF. This rearrangement joins TRBV19 to TRBJ1-2; possibly TRBD1 for D (6 bases). The CDR3 totals 16 residues. Germline V CDR1 and CDR2: LNHDA, SQIVND (reference sequence). V lost 7 bases to trimming and J lost 3 bases, with 21 bases between them.

The genes are TRBV28 and TRBJ2-7; 7 bases map to TRBD1. V shed 4 bases and J 5 bases; nucleotides not matched to a gene: 5. Looked up from germline, CDR1 is MDHEN and CDR2 is SYDVKM. The CDR3 totals 13 residues. The CDR3 nucleotides read TGTGCCAGCAGTTCTCAGACAGGGAACGAGCAGTACTTC. This gives the protein CASSSQTGNEQYF.

V and J are TRBV7-2 and TRBJ1-3; weak D call: TRBD1 (5 bases). Trimming left V 4 bases short and J 0 bases short, with 13 bases between. This CDR3 has 16 amino acids. The V gene's germline CDR1 is SGHTA and CDR2 FQGNSA. CDR3 coding DNA: TGTGCCAGCAGCTCCGGGGCGGGATTCTCTGGAAACACCATATATTTT. Translating gives CASSSGAGFSGNTIYF.

V is TRBV5-1 and J is TRBJ2-7; TRBD1 might be the D (6 bases). Germline V lookup: CDR1 SGHRS, CDR2 YFSETQ. Trimming took off 3 bases at V and 4 bases at J, with 14 bases between the two ends. The CDR3 is 14 residues long. Written as DNA, the CDR3 is TGCGCCAGCAGCTGGTCCACAGGGTTATACGAGCAGTACTTC. Translation: CASSWSTGLYEQYF. Full variable domain (remainder filled in from reference TRBV5-1 and TRBJ2-7): KAGVTQTPRYLIKTRGQQVTLSCSPISGHRSVSWYQQTPGQGLQFLFEYFSETQRNKGNFPGRFSGRQFSNSRSEMNVSTLELGDSALYLCASSWSTGLYEQYFGPGTRLTVT.

A few counts support this clone. CDR3 in DNA: TGTGCCAGTAGCCCGAACAGGGGAGGACCACACAATGAGCAGTTCTTC. Its translation: CASSPNRGGPHNEQFF. The chain has TRBV19 and TRBJ2-1; a possible D gene is TRBD1 (7 bases). The CDR3 runs to 16 residues. Germline assignment: CDR1 LNHDA and CDR2 SQIVND (reference sequence). Trimming shortened V by 6 bases and J by 5 bases, and 20 bases separated the two germline ends.